The T cell receptor (beta chain) under discussion was sequenced for a study of graft-versus-host responses after intestinal transplantation. Germline loops: CDR1 PRHDT, CDR2 FYEKMQ (reference sequence). The CDR3 runs 16 residues. In the case of this clone: At one end the junction does not follow the germline gene, possibly because of a read error.

Profiling relied on immunoSEQ multiplex PCR, and the TCRdb table lists in-frame clones only, not all of them. The sample records around 96,000 clones, approximately 90% being singletons. Here the sequenced sample was PBMCs, taken 450 to 460 days after intestinal transplant. The genes are TRBV13 and TRBJ1-1; D unclear. The receptor's source is a human patient who received an intestinal transplant, so some T cells may come from the graft donor. CDR3 in amino acids: CASSEPTVYGNTEACF. The DNA for the CDR3 is TGTGCCAGCAGCGAACCAACAGTTTACGGAAACACTGAAGCTTGCTTT.